Sequencing of this TCR beta chain was carried out in a study of blood T cell repertoires in COVID-19. Across the whole study: PBMCs, B-cell-depleted T cells, or T cells were the source of the cDNA or gDNA that made up the material.

The V gene's germline CDR1 is SGHAT and CDR2 FQNNGV. Trimming removed 5 bases from V and 2 bases from J, with 13 bases in between. The CDR3 length is 14 residues. The table came from immunoSEQ multiplex PCR; TCRdb's copy has only in-frame clones and leaves some out. The sample yields 200,000 to 250,000 clones, about 85% seen once. The clonotype was recovered from a man aged 35-49 years with acute or convalescent COVID-19. This chain links TRBV11-2 with TRBJ2-7, with a possible D match to TRBD2 (5 bases). Sequenced sample: peripheral blood. This CDR3 reads CASSTLSGAYEQYF. The CDR3 bases are TGTGCCAGCAGCACCCTCAGCGGCGCCTACGAGCAGTACTTC.